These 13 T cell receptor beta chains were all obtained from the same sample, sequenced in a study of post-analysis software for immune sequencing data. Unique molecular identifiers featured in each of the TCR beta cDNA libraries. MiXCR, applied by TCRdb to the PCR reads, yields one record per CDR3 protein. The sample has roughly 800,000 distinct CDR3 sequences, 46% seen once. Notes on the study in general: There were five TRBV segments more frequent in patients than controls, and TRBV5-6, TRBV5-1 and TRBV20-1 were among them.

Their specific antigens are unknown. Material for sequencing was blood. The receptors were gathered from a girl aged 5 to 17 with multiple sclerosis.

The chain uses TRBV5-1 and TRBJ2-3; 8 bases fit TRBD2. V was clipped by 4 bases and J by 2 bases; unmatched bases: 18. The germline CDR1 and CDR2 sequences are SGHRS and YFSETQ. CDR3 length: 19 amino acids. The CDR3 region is CASSANPGGTLPTTDTQYF. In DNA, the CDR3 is TGCGCCAGCAGCGCTAACCCGGGGGGGACTCTACCGACCACAGATACGCAGTATTTT.

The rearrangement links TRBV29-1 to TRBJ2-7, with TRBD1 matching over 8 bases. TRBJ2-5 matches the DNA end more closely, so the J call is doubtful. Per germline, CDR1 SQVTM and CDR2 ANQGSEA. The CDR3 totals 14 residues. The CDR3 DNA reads TGCAGCGTTGTAGTGGGACAGGCGCTGGAGACCCAGTACTTC. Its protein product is CSVVVGQALETQYF.

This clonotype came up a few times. CDR3 sequence reads: CASGAGGGELFF. The CDR3 DNA sequence: TGTGCCAGCGGGGCAGGGGGCGGGGAGCTGTTTTTT. The V and J genes are TRBV12-3 or TRBV12-4 and TRBJ2-2; 7 bases fit TRBD1. CDR3 length: 12 amino acids. Unmatched junction bases numbered 4, after V lost 8 bases and J lost 7 bases.

The CDR3 loop is CASSSRGNSGTDTQYF. CDR3 nucleotide sequence: TGTGCCAGCAGCTCACGTGGTAACTCGGGCACAGATACGCAGTATTTT. The chain employs TRBV7-3 and TRBJ2-3; the D is unclear. V was clipped by 4 bases and J by 1 base, with 15 bases between them. This CDR3 is 16 amino acids long. CDR1 and CDR2 from the germline V gene are SGHTA and FQGTGA.

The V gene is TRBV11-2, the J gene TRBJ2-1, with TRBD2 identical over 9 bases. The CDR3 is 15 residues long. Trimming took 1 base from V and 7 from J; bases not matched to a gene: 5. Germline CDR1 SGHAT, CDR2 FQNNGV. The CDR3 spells CASSLAGLAINEQFF. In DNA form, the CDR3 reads TGTGCCAGCAGCTTAGCTGGACTAGCGATAAATGAGCAGTTCTTC.

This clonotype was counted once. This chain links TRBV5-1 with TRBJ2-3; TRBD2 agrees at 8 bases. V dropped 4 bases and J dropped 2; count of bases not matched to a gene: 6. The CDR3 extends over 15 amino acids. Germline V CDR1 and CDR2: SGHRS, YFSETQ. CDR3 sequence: CASSIQAGDTDTQYF. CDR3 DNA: TGCGCCAGCAGCATACAAGCGGGAGACACAGATACGCAGTATTTT.

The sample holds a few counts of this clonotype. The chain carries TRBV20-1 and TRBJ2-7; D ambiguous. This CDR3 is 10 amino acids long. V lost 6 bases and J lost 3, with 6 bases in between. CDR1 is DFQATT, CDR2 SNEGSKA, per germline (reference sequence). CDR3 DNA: TGCAGTGCCGTGGGCTACGAGCAGTACTTC. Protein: CSAVGYEQYF.

Here the CDR3 DNA reads TGCGCCAGCAGCCAAGAAGAGGGGACCTACAATGAGCAGTTCTTC. As protein: CASSQEEGTYNEQFF. The rearrangement joins TRBV4-1 to TRBJ2-1, with D perhaps being TRBD1 or TRBD2 (5 bases each). The V gene's germline CDR1 is MGHRA and CDR2 YSYEKL. V lost 0 bases and J 2 bases, leaving 8 bases between the germline ends. The CDR3 runs 15 residues.

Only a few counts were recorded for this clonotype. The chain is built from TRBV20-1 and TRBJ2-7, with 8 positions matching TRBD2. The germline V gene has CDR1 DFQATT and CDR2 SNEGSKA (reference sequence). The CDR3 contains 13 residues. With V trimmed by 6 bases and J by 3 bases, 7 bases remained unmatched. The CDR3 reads CSAPGGRDYEQYF. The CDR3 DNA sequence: TGCAGTGCCCCGGGGGGGCGGGACTACGAGCAGTACTTC.

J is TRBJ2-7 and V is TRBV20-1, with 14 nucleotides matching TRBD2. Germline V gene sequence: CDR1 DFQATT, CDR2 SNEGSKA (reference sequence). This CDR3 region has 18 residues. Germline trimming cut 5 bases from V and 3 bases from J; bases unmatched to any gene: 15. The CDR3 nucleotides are TGCAGTGCTTGGGGACTAGCGGGAGCCTCCTCCGCCTTCTACGAGCAGTACTTC. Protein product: CSAWGLAGASSAFYEQYF.

CDR3 sequence: CASSPSGQGLPYNEQFF. CDR3 DNA: TGTGCCAGCAGTCCCTCGGGACAGGGGTTACCCTACAATGAGCAGTTCTTC. The V call is TRBV27, the J call TRBJ2-1, with TRBD1 identical over 10 bases. Germline V lookup: CDR1 MNHEY, CDR2 SMNVEV (reference sequence). The V segment lost 5 bases and the J segment 2 bases; nucleotides outside the gene matches: 9. This CDR3 has 17 residues.

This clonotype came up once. CDR3 nucleotides: TGTGCCAGCAGTTTCCGCCAGATTACTGAAGCTTTCTTT. It encodes CASSFRQITEAFF. This chain links TRBV12-3 or TRBV12-4 with TRBJ1-1; D not certain. This CDR3 has 13 residues. V was shortened by 3 bases and J by 5 bases, with 10 bases between the two germline ends.

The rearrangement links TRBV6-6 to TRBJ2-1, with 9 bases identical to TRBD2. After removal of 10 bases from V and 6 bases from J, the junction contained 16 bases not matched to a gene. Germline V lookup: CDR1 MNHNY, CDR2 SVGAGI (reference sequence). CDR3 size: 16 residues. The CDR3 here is CANPYGGLAGPNEQFF. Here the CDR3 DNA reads TGTGCCAACCCATATGGGGGTCTAGCGGGACCCAATGAGCAGTTCTTC.